A single T cell receptor beta chain is shown here with its context. The antigen remains unidentified. The data were taken from a study of T cell clonotyping in hematopoietic cell transplantation. On the study more broadly: Recipients' pretransplant samples followed cytoreduction.

Germline V gene lookup returns CDR1 LNHDA and CDR2 SQIVND (reference sequence). CDR3 length equals 18 residues. V dropped 1 base and J dropped 0 bases, with 17 bases sitting between them. Indicated time point: recipient sample about 28 days before transplant, after cytoreduction. The repertoire was sequenced with immunoSEQ multiplex PCR; TCRdb's copy has only in-frame clones and lacks some. Of over 10,000 clones listed, roughly 88% are singletons. Study conclusions and caveats: Recipient TCR diversity dropped after transplant; expanded clonotypes rose from day 30 to 180. Broader posttransplant TCR repertoire diversity was predicted by graft donor and pretransplant recipient Inverse Simpson Index values.

The material was peripheral blood mononuclear cells, obtained before stem cell transplant. The rearrangement links TRBV19 to TRBJ2-3; D may be TRBD2 (5 bases). The source is a man aged 60-69 years with acute myeloid leukemia. Some clones in this sample may be carry-over from other donors' samples. The CDR3 sequence is CASSIVMEVYTSTDTQYF. The CDR3 nucleotides read TGTGCCAGTAGTATAGTAATGGAGGTGTATACTAGCACAGATACGCAGTATTTT. The full variable domain, rest sourced from reference TRBV19 and TRBJ2-3, is DGGITQSPKYLFRKEGQNVTLSCEQNLNHDAMYWYRQDPGQGLRLIYYSQIVNDFQKGDIAEGYSVSREKKESFPLTVTSAQKNPTAFYLCASSIVMEVYTSTDTQYFGPGTRLTVL.